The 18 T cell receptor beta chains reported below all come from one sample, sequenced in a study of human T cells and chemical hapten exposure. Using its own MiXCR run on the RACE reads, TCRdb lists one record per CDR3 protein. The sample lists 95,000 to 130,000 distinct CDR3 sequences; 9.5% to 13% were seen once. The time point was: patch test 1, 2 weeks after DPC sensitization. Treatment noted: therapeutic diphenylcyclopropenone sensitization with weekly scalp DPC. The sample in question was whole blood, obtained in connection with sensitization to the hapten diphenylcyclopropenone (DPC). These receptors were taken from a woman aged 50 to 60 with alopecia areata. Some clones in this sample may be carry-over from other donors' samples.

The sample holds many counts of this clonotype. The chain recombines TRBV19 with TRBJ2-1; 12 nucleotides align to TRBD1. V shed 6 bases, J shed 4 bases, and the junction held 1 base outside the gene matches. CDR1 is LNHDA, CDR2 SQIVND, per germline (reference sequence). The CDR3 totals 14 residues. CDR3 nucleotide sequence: TGTGCCAGTAGGGGACAGGGGGCTTACAATGAGCAGTTCTTC. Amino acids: CASRGQGAYNEQFF.

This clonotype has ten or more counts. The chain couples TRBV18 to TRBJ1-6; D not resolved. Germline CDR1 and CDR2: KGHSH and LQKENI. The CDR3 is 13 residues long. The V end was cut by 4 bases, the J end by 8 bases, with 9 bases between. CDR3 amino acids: CASSRRQDSPLHF. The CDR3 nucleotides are TGTGCCAGCTCACGTCGGCAGGATTCACCCCTCCACTTT.

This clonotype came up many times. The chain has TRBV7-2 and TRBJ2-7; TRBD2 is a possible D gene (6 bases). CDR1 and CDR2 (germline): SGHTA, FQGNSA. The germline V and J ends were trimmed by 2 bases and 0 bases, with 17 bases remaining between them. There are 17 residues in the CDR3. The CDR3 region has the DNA TGTGCCAGCAGCTTATTTCCGCGGGGAAGGAGCTCCTACGAGCAGTACTTC. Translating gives CASSLFPRGRSSYEQYF.

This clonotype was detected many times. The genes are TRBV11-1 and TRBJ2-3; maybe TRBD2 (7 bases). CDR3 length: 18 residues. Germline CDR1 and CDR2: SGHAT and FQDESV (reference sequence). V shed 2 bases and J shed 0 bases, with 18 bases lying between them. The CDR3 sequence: CASSLYPGGVSSTDTQYF. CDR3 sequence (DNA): TGTGCCAGCAGCTTATATCCGGGGGGCGTATCTAGCACAGATACGCAGTATTTT.

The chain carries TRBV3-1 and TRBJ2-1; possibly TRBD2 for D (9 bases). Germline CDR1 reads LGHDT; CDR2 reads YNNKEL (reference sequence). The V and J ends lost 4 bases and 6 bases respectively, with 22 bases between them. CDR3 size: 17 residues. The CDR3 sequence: CASSPQGASGGFNEQFF. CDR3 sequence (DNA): TGTGCCAGCAGCCCTCAGGGGGCGAGCGGGGGGTTCAATGAGCAGTTCTTC.

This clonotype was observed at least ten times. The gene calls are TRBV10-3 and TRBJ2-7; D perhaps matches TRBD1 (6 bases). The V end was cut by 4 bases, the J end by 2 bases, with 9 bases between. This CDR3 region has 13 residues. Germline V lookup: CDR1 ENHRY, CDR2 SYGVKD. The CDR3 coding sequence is TGTGCCATCAGTGCGGACAGTACCTACGAGCAGTACTTC. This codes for CAISADSTYEQYF.

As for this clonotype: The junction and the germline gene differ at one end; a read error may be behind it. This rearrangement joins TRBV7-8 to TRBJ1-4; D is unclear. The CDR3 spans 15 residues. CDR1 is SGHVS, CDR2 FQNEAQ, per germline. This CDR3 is CASSRSGTTNGKLFF. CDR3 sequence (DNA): TGTGCCAGCAGCCGCTCAGGCACAACTAATGGAAAACTGTTTTTT.

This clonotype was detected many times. Written as DNA, the CDR3 is TGTGCCATCTCCGATTCCATTGCCACTGAAGCTTTCTTT. Protein sequence: CAISDSIATEAFF. The J gene is TRBJ1-1, the V gene TRBV12-3 or TRBV12-4; D is ambiguous. CDR3 length equals 13 residues. Trimming took 10 bases from V and 4 from J, leaving 16 bases between them.

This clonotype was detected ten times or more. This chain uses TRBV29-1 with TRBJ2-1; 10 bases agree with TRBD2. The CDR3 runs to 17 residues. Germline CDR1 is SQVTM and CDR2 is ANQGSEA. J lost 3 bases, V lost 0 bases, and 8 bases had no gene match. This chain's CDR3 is CSVEDPSGSDDYNEQFF. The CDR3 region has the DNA TGCAGCGTTGAAGATCCTAGCGGGAGTGACGACTACAATGAGCAGTTCTTC.

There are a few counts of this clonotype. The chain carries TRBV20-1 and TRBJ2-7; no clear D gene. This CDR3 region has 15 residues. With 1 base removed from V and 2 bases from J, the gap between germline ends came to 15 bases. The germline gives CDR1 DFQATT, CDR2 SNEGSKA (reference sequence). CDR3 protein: CSARGPGRSTYEQYF. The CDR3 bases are TGCAGTGCTAGAGGCCCAGGCAGGTCCACCTACGAGCAGTACTTC.

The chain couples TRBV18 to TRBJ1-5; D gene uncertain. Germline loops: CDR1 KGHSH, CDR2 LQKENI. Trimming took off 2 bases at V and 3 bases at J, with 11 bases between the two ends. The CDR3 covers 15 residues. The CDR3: CASSPSLEINQPQHF. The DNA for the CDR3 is TGTGCCAGCTCACCATCCCTGGAAATCAATCAGCCCCAGCATTTT.

CDR3: CASSPYVERQFF. The CDR3 nucleotides read TGTGCCAGCAGCCCATACGTTGAGCGGCAGTTCTTC. The chain carries TRBV11-2 and TRBJ2-1; D is undetermined. Deletions cut 5 bases from V and 12 bases from J, with 14 bases between. Germline V lookup: CDR1 SGHAT, CDR2 FQNNGV. The CDR3 loop spans 12 amino acids.

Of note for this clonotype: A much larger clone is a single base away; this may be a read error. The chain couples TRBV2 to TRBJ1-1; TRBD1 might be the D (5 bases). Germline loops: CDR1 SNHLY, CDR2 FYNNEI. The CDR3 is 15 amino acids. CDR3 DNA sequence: TGTGCCGGCAGTTGGGGCACAAATCTGAACACTGAAGCTTTCTTT. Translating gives CAGSWGTNLNTEAFF.

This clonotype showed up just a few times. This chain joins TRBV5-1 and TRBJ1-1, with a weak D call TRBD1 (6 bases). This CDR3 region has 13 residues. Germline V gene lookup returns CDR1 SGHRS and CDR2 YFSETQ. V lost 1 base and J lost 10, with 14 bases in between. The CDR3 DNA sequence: TGCGCCAGCAGCTTGAGTGGGGGCGTTGGAGCTTTCTTT. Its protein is CASSLSGGVGAFF.

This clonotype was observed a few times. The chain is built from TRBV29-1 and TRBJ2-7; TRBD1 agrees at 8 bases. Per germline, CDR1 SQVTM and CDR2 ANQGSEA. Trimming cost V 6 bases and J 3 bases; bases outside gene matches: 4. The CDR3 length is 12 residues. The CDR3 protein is CSVGQGNYEQYF. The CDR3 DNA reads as TGCAGCGTCGGACAGGGTAACTACGAGCAGTACTTC.

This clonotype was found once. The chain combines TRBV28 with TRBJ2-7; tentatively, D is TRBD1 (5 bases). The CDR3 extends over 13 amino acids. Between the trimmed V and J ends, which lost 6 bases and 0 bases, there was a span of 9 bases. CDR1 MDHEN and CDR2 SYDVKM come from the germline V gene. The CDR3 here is CASRHDSSYEQYF. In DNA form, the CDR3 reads TGTGCCAGCAGACATGACAGCTCCTACGAGCAGTACTTC.

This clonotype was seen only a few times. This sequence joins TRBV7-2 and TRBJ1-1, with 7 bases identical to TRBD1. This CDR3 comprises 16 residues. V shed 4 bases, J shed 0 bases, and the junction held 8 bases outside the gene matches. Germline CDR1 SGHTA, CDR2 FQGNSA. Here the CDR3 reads CASSSLYRGLNTEAFF. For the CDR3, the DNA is TGTGCCAGCAGCTCCCTATACAGGGGCTTGAACACTGAAGCTTTCTTT. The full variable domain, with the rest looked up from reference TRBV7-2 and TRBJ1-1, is GAGVSQSPSNKVTEKGKDVELRCDPISGHTALYWYRQSLGQGLEFLIYFQGNSAPDKSGLPSDRFSAERTGGSVSTLTIQRTQQEDSAVYLCASSSLYRGLNTEAFFGQGTRLTVV.

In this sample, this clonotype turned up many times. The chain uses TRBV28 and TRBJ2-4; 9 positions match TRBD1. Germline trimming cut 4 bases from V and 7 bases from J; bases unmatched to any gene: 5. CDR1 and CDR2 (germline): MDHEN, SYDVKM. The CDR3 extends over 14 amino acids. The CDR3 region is CASSSGQGLNIQYF. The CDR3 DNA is TGTGCCAGCAGTTCCGGACAGGGGTTGAACATTCAGTACTTC.